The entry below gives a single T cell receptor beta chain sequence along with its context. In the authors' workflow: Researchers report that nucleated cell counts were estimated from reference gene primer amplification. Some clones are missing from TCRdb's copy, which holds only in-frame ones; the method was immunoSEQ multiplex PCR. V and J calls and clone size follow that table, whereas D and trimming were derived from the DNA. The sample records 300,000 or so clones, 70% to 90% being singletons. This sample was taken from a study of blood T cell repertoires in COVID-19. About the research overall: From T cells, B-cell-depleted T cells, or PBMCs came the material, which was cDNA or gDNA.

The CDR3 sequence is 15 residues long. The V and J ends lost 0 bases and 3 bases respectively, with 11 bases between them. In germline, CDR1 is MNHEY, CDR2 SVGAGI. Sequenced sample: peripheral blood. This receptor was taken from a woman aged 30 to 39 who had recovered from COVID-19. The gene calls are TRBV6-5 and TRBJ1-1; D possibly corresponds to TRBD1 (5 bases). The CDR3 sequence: CASSYSSRADTEAFF. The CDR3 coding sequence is TGTGCCAGCAGTTACTCGAGCAGGGCTGACACTGAAGCTTTCTTT.